Presented here are 16 T cell receptor beta chains from one specimen sequenced in a study of molecular identifiers for immune sequencing clone quantification. TCRdb re-analysed the PCR reads in MiXCR, keeping a single row per CDR3 protein. The sample carries just under 650,000 distinct CDR3 sequences, around 20% recorded once. The sequenced sample was naive CD8+ T cells from blood, with Jurkat cell RNA spiked in. Described subset: FACS-sorted CD8+CD4-CCR7+CD45RA+ naive T cells. Every receptor here comes from a human donor in good health. Some libraries in this study had Jurkat cell RNA spiked in.

This clonotype was picked up many times. The V gene is TRBV28, the J gene TRBJ1-5, with TRBD1 matching 9 bases. Germline values: CDR1 MDHEN, CDR2 SYDVKM. V lost 7 bases and J lost 2; bases outside the gene matches: 12. The CDR3 covers 17 residues. CDR3 protein: CASISTGGLFGNQPQHF. The CDR3 DNA follows: TGTGCCAGCATCTCGACAGGGGGTCTTTTTGGCAATCAGCCCCAGCATTTT.

In its sample, this clonotype was seen many times. This rearrangement joins TRBV3-1 to TRBJ2-1; 7 nucleotides match TRBD2. The germline V gene has CDR1 LGHDT and CDR2 YNNKEL (reference sequence). J was trimmed by 4 bases and V by 0 bases; bases with no gene match: 6. The CDR3 sequence is 16 residues long. The CDR3 reads CASSQDSGGSYNEQFF. CDR3 coding DNA: TGTGCCAGCAGCCAAGATTCGGGGGGATCGTACAATGAGCAGTTCTTC.

This clonotype was seen only a few times. The chain joins TRBV7-2 to TRBJ1-3; D ambiguous. This CDR3 is built from 17 residues. The germline V gene encodes CDR1 SGHTA and CDR2 FQGNSA. V was cut by 2 bases and J by 0 bases, with 14 bases left in between. CDR3 sequence (DNA): TGTGCCAGCAGCTTAAGAGTCGGCACCTCCTCTGGAAACACCATATATTTT. It is translated as CASSLRVGTSSGNTIYF.

The chain couples TRBV3-1 to TRBJ2-7; 8 bases fit TRBD2. The length of the CDR3 is 15 residues. The junction had 5 bases not matched to a gene; V was cut back by 1 base and J by 3 bases. From germline, CDR1 is LGHDT and CDR2 YNNKEL (reference sequence). The CDR3 sequence is CASSQGIAGIYEQYF. The CDR3 DNA reads as TGTGCCAGCAGCCAAGGGATAGCGGGAATCTACGAGCAGTACTTC.

This clonotype came up a few times. The rearrangement joins TRBV11-2 to TRBJ1-2, with D uncertain. The V gene lost 1 base and the J gene lost 4 bases, with 7 bases spanning the gap. The CDR3 extends over 13 amino acids. Germline V CDR1 and CDR2: SGHAT, FQNNGV. CDR3 nucleotides: TGTGCCAGCAGCTTAGGGGCACTCTATGGCTACACCTTC. Encoded protein: CASSLGALYGYTF. The full variable domain, rest sourced from reference TRBV11-2 and TRBJ1-2, is EAGVAQSPRYKIIEKRQSVAFWCNPISGHATLYWYQQILGQGPKLLIQFQNNGVVDDSQLPKDRFSAERLKGVDSTLKIQPAKLEDSAVYLCASSLGALYGYTFGSGTRLTVV.

Ten or more counts support this clonotype. This sequence joins TRBV20-1 and TRBJ2-7; D call uncertain. The V end was cut by 0 bases, the J end by 3 bases, with 15 bases between. Germline CDR1 reads DFQATT; CDR2 reads SNEGSKA (reference sequence). The CDR3 contains 15 residues. The CDR3, as DNA: TGCAGTGCTAGAGATGGCAATAGCCCCCTCTACGAGCAGTACTTC. Translated: CSARDGNSPLYEQYF.

The sample holds many counts of this clonotype. V and J are TRBV18 and TRBJ2-5; 9 bases fit TRBD1. The CDR3 consists of 16 residues. In germline, CDR1 is KGHSH, CDR2 LQKENI. Unmatched junction bases numbered 6, after V lost 3 bases and J lost 1 base. CDR3 DNA sequence: TGTGCCAGCTCACCGGGACAGGGAGGCTTCCAAGAGACCCAGTACTTC. Its translation is CASSPGQGGFQETQYF. Combining the CDR3 with reference TRBV18 and TRBJ2-5 gives the whole variable domain NAGVMQNPRHLVRRRGQEARLRCSPMKGHSHVYWYRQLPEEGLKFMVYLQKENIIDESGMPKERFSAEFPKEGPSILRIQQVVRGDSAAYFCASSPGQGGFQETQYFGPGTRLLVL.

This clonotype was detected many times. V and J are TRBV5-4 and TRBJ2-3; D is unresolved. V was shortened by 3 bases and J by 3 bases, with 5 bases between the two germline ends. This CDR3 has 12 residues. Per the germline V gene, CDR1 is SGHNT and CDR2 is YYREEE (reference sequence). The CDR3, as DNA: TGTGCCAGCAGCTCTGGGACAGATACGCAGTATTTT. This translates into CASSSGTDTQYF. Full variable domain (outside the CDR3, taken from reference TRBV5-4 and TRBJ2-3): ETGVTQSPTHLIKTRGQQVTLRCSSQSGHNTVSWYQQALGQGPQFIFQYYREEENGRGNFPPRFSGLQFPNYSSELNVNALELDDSALYLCASSSGTDTQYFGPGTRLTVL.

This clonotype was seen only a few times. The gene calls are TRBV5-8 and TRBJ2-7; D perhaps matches TRBD2 (6 bases). V was cut by 4 bases and J by 0 bases, with 14 bases left in between. Germline V gene data show CDR1 as SGHTS and CDR2 as YDEGEE. CDR3 length: 15 residues. CDR3 sequence (DNA): TGTGCCAGCAGCCCTGCTGGGGGGTACTCCTACGAGCAGTACTTC. Its translation: CASSPAGGYSYEQYF.

On this clonotype itself: A clone one base away is much larger, so this may be a read error. The V and J genes are TRBV4-1 and TRBJ2-3; the D gene is possibly TRBD1 (5 bases). Matching the DNA end better, TRBJ1-5 makes the J call doubtful. The CDR3 totals 16 residues. Germline loops: CDR1 MGHRA, CDR2 YSYEKL. The CDR3 DNA sequence: TGCGCCAGCAGCCAAGTGGGGGGAGAGGGGACCGATACGCAGCATTTT. Encoded protein: CASSQVGGEGTDTQHF.

Concerning this clonotype: A much larger clone differs by one base, so this may be a read error. The V and J genes are TRBV13 and TRBJ1-1; D might be TRBD1 (6 bases). Germline CDR1 reads PRHDT; CDR2 reads FYEKMQ (reference sequence). The length of the CDR3 is 14 residues. The DNA for the CDR3 is TGTGCCAGCAGCTTACGAAGGGGGTTGGCTGAAGCTTCCTTT. Translating gives CASSLRRGLAEASF.

This clonotype was seen repeatedly, ten times or more. This chain connects TRBV19 to TRBJ2-3; 8 nucleotides line up with TRBD1. CDR1 is LNHDA, CDR2 SQIVND, per germline (reference sequence). The CDR3 totals 13 residues. V shed 7 bases and J 5 bases; nucleotides not matched to a gene: 5. This CDR3 reads CASTMTGVDTQYF. Written as DNA, the CDR3 is TGTGCCAGTACCATGACAGGGGTAGATACGCAGTATTTT.

This clonotype was recorded a few times. The V and J genes are TRBV24-1 and TRBJ1-2; 11 positions match TRBD1. With 9 bases clipped from V and 3 bases from J, the junction kept 5 bases outside the gene matches. This CDR3 region has 14 residues. Germline assignment: CDR1 KGHDR and CDR2 SFDVKD. CDR3 DNA sequence: TGTGCCACCCGGGACAGGGGGTCGGACTATGGCTACACCTTC. This gives the protein CATRDRGSDYGYTF.

In its sample, this clonotype was seen many times. V usage is TRBV27 and J usage is TRBJ2-3, with TRBD2 matching over 12 bases. There are 17 residues in the CDR3. V gave up 2 bases and J gave up 6 bases; unmatched junction bases: 9. Germline lookup yields CDR1 MNHEY and CDR2 SMNVEV (reference sequence). The CDR3: CASSLTSGGFRRDTQYF. CDR3 nucleotides: TGTGCCAGCAGTTTAACTAGCGGGGGGTTCAGGAGGGATACGCAGTATTTT.

This clonotype was seen a few times. V gene TRBV7-9 combines with J gene TRBJ2-1, with D perhaps being TRBD1 or TRBD2 (5 bases each). CDR3 length equals 15 residues. The V and J ends lost 5 bases and 3 bases respectively, with 14 bases between them. CDR1 and CDR2 (germline): SEHNR, FQNEAQ (reference sequence). The CDR3: CASSLRDGYYNEQFF. As DNA, the CDR3 is TGTGCCAGCAGCCTCCGGGACGGTTACTACAATGAGCAGTTCTTC.

This clonotype was counted many times. The chain uses TRBV30 and TRBJ2-3; TRBD2 agrees at 7 bases. The CDR3 runs 15 residues. Germline CDR1 and CDR2: GTSNPN and SVGIG (reference sequence). The V and J ends lost 0 bases and 3 bases, in that order; junction bases with no gene match: 6. CDR3 DNA: TGTGCCTGGAGTGTAGGGAGGGCCGGAACAGATACGCAGTATTTT. Translated, it gives CAWSVGRAGTDTQYF.